The rows below give T cell receptor beta chains drawn from one sample of a study of T cell repertoires in cytomegalovirus infection. TCRdb recomputed calls from the reads with MiXCR, one row per CDR3 protein. The repertoire holds around 550,000 distinct CDR3 sequences, with less than 30% as singletons. Sequencing was performed on PBMCs. The receptors were gathered from a human donor in good health (CMV status not recorded). Some clones in this sample may be carry-over from other donors' samples. The CDR3 runs from the conserved cysteine through the conserved F or W.

v_gene | len | CDR3aa
TRBV28 | 19 | CASRGAGLAANQGTYEQYF
TRBV6-1 | 13 | CASSGQGGHTIYF
TRBV14 | 13 | CASSAGQGREQFF
TRBV7-3 | 14 | CASSLKGSGVEAFF
TRBV4-1 | 15 | CASSQGDPPGDEQFF
TRBV7-2 | 13 | CASSLAGTGGYTF
TRBV11-3 | 16 | CASSLRSTGLENEQFF
TRBV28 | 17 | CASSFGLGGNSGNTIYF
TRBV7-6 | 17 | CASSPGQGRSNTGELFF
TRBV20-1 | 13 | CSADKGVRETQYF
TRBV6-5 | 14 | CASSRRENSYEQYF
TRBV29-1 | 14 | CSVGETGGPYEQYF
TRBV7-8 | 15 | CATTGRAGNTGELFF
TRBV9 | 16 | CASSGTSGSSWDEQFF
TRBV28 | 20 | CASSLATDGAGGPSADTQYF
TRBV5-1 | 13 | CASTRESGNEQFF
TRBV28 | 11 | CASSDYEKLFF
TRBV12-5 | 17 | CASGLVLGGPMNTEAFF
TRBV7-2 | 14 | CASSLVLGYNEQFF
TRBV6-6 | 16 | CASSYFGHSHTDTQYF
TRBV6-1 | 13 | CASKDTNNQPQHF
TRBV11-1 | 17 | CASSLSRTSGRTGELFF
TRBV7-2 | 14 | CASSLGQGRDEQYF
TRBV4-1 | 15 | CASSPAGELNQPQHF
TRBV18 | 14 | CASSPIRELAEAFF
TRBV7-2 | 17 | CASSLEFRGTRGNTQYF
TRBV7-9 | 13 | CASSFPRGDGEFF
TRBV12-5 | 16 | CASGSITSGSTDTQYF
TRBV29-1 | 12 | CSVRQGEEKLFF
TRBV3-1 | 14 | CASSPADRNYGYTF
TRBV6-4 | 19 | CASSVLAGGASKEDNEQFF
TRBV5-5 | 13 | CASSLSSNSPLHF
TRBV7-3 | 13 | CASSPYRDEGYTF
TRBV7-2 | 13 | CASRSGVQYVYTF
TRBV12-3/TRBV12-4 | 14 | CASSLAASDYEQYF
TRBV6-2/TRBV6-3 | 14 | CASSVRTSGRMQYF
TRBV28 | 17 | CASSLGVLRTLNEKLFF
TRBV10-3 | 11 | CAISNQETQYF
TRBV19 | 15 | CASSPLLTSNQPQHF
TRBV4-3 | 15 | CASSQDLNRGGGYTF
TRBV28 | 15 | CASSSGSTNTGELFF
TRBV5-4 | 14 | CASSLIYANTEAFF
TRBV12-3/TRBV12-4 | 13 | CASAVGIMNEQFF
TRBV7-2 | 14 | CASSLVGGSTEAFF
TRBV6-1 | 18 | CASSEVGTGFGSGNTIYF
TRBV19 | 16 | CASNKPSGGGYNEQFF
TRBV15 | 18 | CATSARTGRGSSYNEQFF
TRBV5-1 | 17 | CASAVLASGISQETQYF
TRBV4-2 | 18 | CASSQVAGTLKYNSPLHF
TRBV28 | 14 | CASSAGGASIEAFF
TRBV6-2/TRBV6-3 | 13 | CASRSGRQETQYF
TRBV4-2 | 17 | CASSPRQGGRFNEKLFF
TRBV11-2 | 13 | CASSFSGTGVGYF
TRBV7-2 | 13 | CASSSAREDIQYF
TRBV27 | 15 | CASTGGGSGNQPQHF